This T cell receptor beta chain appears in the sequencing data of a study of shared clonotypes between healthy human individuals. General study points: Generation of non-shared clonotypes was less probable than generation of clonotypes shared by all four donors.

CDR3 length: 15 amino acids. The V gene's germline CDR1 is MDHEN and CDR2 SYDVKM. Trimming stripped 6 bases from V and 0 bases from J, with 14 bases between. This table comes from immunoSEQ multiplex PCR, and its TCRdb copy is limited to in-frame clones, with some not included. Of over a million clones listed, 95% to 97% are singletons. Comments on this clone: The antigen is not known.

The donors were all Caucasian adults (living in Nashville, Tennessee). Material: naive CD4+ T cells sorted from blood. Specified subset: CD45RA+ positively selected. The chain joins TRBV28 to TRBJ1-2; D is perhaps TRBD1 (6 bases). The sequence derives from a man younger than 45 in good health. CDR3 DNA: TGTGCCAGCAGCGAACAGGGAGCGACTAACTATGGCTACACCTTC. Translating it yields CASSEQGATNYGYTF.